Listed below are T cell receptor beta chains from one sample, sequenced in a study of cytomegalovirus exposure and HLA in healthy donors. The protocol was immunoSEQ multiplex PCR, while the TCRdb copy is restricted to in-frame clones and leaves out a portion. The sample lists about 130,000 clones, approximately 75% occurring once. What was sequenced was PBMCs. The receptors stem from a woman in her thirties or forties in good health and CMV-seropositive. CDR3s include the opening cysteine and the closing phenylalanine or tryptophan. A D gene is named only where the DNA matches it firmly. Clone size, where shown, is once, few, many, or a class for clones that have expanded.

>TRBJ1-1|TRBV5-4|.|.
TGTGCCAGCGGGTCGGTCGAGGGTCGCGCTTTCTTT
CASGSVEGRAFF
>TRBJ2-5|TRBV28|few|TRBD2
TGTGCCAGCCAGTTAGCGGGATTCCCGACCCAGTACTTC
CASQLAGFPTQYF
>TRBJ2-5|TRBV19|.|.
TGTGCCAGTAGTACCGCAACAGTAGGTGAGACCCAGTACTTC
CASSTATVGETQYF
>TRBJ2-1|TRBV27|.|TRBD2
TGTGCCAGCGGTATGGGGGGGGATTGGTACAATGAGCAGTTCTTC
CASGMGGDWYNEQFF
>TRBJ1-1|TRBV19|.|.
TGTGCCAGTAGTATAGTTAGTGACACTGAAGCTTTCTTT
CASSIVSDTEAFF
>TRBJ2-7|TRBV7-9|.|.
TGTGCCAGCAGCTCATCTCTGAGGTCCTACGAGCAGTACTTC
CASSSSLRSYEQYF
>TRBJ2-3|TRBV5-1|.|.
TGCGCCAGCAGCTTAACAGGACACCCCACAGATACGCAGTATTTT
CASSLTGHPTDTQYF
>TRBJ2-1|TRBV5-1|.|.
TGCGCCAGCGCAGCCAGGGAGGCGAAGAAGGATGAGCAGTTCTTC
CASAAREAKKDEQFF
>TRBJ1-5|TRBV6-1|few|.
TGTGCCAGCAGTGAAGCGCCCGGTCAGCCCCAGCATTTT
CASSEAPGQPQHF
>TRBJ1-2|TRBV27|.|TRBD1
TGTGCCAGCAGTTTGGTGGCAGGGGGTGGCTACACCTTC
CASSLVAGGGYTF
>TRBJ2-5|TRBV7-8|.|.
TGTGCCAGCAGCTTACCGTCGCAGGGTGTCGAGACCCAGTACTTC
CASSLPSQGVETQYF
>TRBJ1-5|TRBV19|.|.
TGTGCCAGTACCTTGGAGCGGACTCCAAGCAATCAGCCCCAGCATTTT
CASTLERTPSNQPQHF
>TRBJ1-4|TRBV29-1|once|.
TGCAGCGCCGAGGGGGGGGAGGGACTGTTTTTT
CSAEGGEGLFF
>TRBJ1-5|TRBV7-9|few|.
TGTGCCAGCGCCACCGGCGGGGTCGGGGCCCAGCATTTT
CASATGGVGAQHF